This TCR beta chain is from a study of PD-1 blockade in classical Hodgkin lymphoma. Specified time point: cycle 4 day 1 (C4D1), after less than 7 weeks of nivolumab. Brentuximab vedotin exposure varied among the patients, all of whom had relapsed after autologous stem cell transplantation. Clones were sequenced by immunoSEQ multiplex PCR, and TCRdb holds only the in-frame ones, with some missing. The sample lists around 93,000 clones, approximately 78% seen once, with about a tenth in the top ten. This CDR3 comprises 15 residues. V lost 4 bases, J lost 5 bases, and 11 bases stayed unmatched. Germline CDR1 SGDLS, CDR2 YYNGEE.

The specimen comprised peripheral blood mononuclear cells (PBMCs), sampled before the fourth cycle of nivolumab. This clonotype was obtained from a human donor with classical Hodgkin lymphoma. This rearrangement joins TRBV9 to TRBJ1-1, with 7 bases aligning to TRBD1. The CDR3 DNA reads as TGTGCCAGCAGCTCAAGTACAGGGGTGGGAACTGAAGCTTTCTTT. Amino acids: CASSSSTGVGTEAFF.